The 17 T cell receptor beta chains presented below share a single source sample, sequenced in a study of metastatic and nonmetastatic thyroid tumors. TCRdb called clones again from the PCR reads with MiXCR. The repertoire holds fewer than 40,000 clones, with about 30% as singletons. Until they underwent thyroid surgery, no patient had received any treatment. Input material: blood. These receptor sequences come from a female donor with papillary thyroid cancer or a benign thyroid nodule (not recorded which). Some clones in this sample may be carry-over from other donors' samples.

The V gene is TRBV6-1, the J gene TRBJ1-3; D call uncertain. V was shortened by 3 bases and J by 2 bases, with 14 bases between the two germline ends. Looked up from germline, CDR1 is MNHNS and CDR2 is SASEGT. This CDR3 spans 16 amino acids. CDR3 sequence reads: CASSESRLGPGNTIYF. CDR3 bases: TGTGCCAGCAGTGAGAGCAGACTCGGCCCTGGAAACACCATATATTTT.

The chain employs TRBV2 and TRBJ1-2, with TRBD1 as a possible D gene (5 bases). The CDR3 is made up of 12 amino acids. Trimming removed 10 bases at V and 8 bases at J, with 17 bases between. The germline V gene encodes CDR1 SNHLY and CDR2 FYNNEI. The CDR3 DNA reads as TGTGCCACCAGGCGTACAGGATACGGCTACACCTTC. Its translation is CATRRTGYGYTF.

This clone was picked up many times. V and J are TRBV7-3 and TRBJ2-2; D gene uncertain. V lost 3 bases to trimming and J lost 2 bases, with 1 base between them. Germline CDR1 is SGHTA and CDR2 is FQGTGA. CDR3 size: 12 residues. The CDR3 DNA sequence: TGTGCCAGCAGCTTTAACACCGGGGAGCTGTTTTTT. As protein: CASSFNTGELFF. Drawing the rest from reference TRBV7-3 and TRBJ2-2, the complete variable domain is GAGVSQTPSNKVTEKGKYVELRCDPISGHTALYWYRQSLGQGPEFLIYFQGTGAADDSGLPNDRFFAVRPEGSVSTLKIQRTERGDSAVYLCASSFNTGELFFGEGSRLTVL.

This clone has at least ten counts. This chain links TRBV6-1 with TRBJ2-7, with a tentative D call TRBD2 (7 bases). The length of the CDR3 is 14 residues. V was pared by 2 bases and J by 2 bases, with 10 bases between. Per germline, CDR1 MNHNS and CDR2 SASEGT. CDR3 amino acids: CASSERGGTYEQYF. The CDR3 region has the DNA TGTGCCAGCAGTGAAAGGGGGGGGACCTACGAGCAGTACTTC.

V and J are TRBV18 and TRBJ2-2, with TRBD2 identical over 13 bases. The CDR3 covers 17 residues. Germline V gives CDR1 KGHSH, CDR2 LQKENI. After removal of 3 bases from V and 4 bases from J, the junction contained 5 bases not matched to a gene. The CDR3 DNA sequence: TGTGCCAGCTCACCGGGGGGACTAGCGGGACTCACCGGGGAGCTGTTTTTT. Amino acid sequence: CASSPGGLAGLTGELFF.

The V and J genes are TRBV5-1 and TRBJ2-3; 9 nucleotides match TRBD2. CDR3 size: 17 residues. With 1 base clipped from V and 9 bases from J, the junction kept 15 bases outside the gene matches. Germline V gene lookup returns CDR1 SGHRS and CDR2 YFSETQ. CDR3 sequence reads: CASSLNSPSGTGDTQYF. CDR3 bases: TGCGCCAGCAGCTTGAACTCCCCTAGCGGGACCGGAGACACGCAGTATTTT.

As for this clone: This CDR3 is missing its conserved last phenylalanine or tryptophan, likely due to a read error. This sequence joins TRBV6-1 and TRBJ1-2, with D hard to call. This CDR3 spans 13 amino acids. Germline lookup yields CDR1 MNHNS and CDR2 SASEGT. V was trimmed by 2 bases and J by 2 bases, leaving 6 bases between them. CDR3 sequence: CASSERKNYGYTL. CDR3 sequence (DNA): TGTGCCAGCAGTGAAAGGAAAAACTATGGCTACACCTTA.

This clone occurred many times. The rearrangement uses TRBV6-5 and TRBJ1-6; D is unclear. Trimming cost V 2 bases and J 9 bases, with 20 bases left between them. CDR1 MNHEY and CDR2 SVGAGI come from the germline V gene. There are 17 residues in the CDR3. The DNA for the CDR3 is TGTGCCAGCAGTTACGGTGGGGTCGGGCCCTTGCGTTCACCCCTCCACTTT. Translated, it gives CASSYGGVGPLRSPLHF.

The CDR3 sequence is CASRHLAGGSSYEQYF. In DNA, the CDR3 is TGTGCCAGCAGGCATTTAGCGGGGGGGAGCTCCTACGAGCAGTACTTC. This chain joins TRBV6-1 and TRBJ2-7, with 11 bases lining up with TRBD2. The V and J ends lost 6 bases and 0 bases, in that order; junction bases with no gene match: 7. Germline lookup yields CDR1 MNHNS and CDR2 SASEGT. This CDR3 comprises 16 residues.

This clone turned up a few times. The CDR3 loop is CASSGTRTGELFF. The CDR3 bases are TGTGCCAGCAGTGGGACACGAACCGGGGAGCTGTTTTTT. The chain is built from TRBV12-3 or TRBV12-4 and TRBJ2-2, with a possible D match to TRBD1 (6 bases). This CDR3 is built from 13 residues. Trimming cost V 5 bases and J 5 bases, with 9 bases left between them.

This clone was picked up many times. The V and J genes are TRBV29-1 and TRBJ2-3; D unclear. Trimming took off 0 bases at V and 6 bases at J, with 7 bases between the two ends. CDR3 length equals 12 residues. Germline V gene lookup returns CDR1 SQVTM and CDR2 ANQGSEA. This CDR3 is CSVEDLGDTQYF. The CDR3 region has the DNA TGCAGCGTTGAAGATCTGGGGGATACGCAGTATTTT.

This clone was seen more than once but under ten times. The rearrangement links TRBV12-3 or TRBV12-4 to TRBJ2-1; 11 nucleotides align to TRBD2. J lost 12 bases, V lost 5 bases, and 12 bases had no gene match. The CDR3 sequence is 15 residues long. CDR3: CASSHGTSGFRGQFF. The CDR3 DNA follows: TGTGCCAGCAGTCACGGGACTAGCGGTTTTAGGGGGCAGTTCTTC.

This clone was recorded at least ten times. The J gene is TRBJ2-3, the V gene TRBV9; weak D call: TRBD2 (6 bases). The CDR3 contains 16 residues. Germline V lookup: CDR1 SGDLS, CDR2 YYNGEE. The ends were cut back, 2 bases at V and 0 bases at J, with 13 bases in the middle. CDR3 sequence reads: CASSVGRDTSTDTQYF. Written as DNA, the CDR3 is TGTGCCAGCAGCGTTGGGCGGGATACTAGCACAGATACGCAGTATTTT.

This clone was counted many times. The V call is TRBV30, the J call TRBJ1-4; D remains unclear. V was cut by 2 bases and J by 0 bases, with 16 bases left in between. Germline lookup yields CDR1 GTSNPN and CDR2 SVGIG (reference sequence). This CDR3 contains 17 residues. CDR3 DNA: TGTGCCTGGAGTCCTCTATGGGCAGAGGCAACTAATGAAAAACTGTTTTTT. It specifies CAWSPLWAEATNEKLFF.

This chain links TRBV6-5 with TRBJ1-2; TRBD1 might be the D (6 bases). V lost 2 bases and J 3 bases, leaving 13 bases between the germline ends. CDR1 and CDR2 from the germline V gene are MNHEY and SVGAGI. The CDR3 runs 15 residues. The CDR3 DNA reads TGTGCCAGCAGTTACAGACTTGGACAGTACTATGGCTACACCTTC. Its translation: CASSYRLGQYYGYTF.

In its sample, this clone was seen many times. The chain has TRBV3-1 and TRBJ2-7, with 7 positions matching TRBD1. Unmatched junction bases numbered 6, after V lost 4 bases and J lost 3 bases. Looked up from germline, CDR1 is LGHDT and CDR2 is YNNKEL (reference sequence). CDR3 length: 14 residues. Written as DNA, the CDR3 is TGTGCCAGCAGCCTGGACAGGATGGGCTACGAGCAGTACTTC. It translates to CASSLDRMGYEQYF.

CDR3 residues: CASSLVFKGDPISYEQYF. The CDR3 DNA sequence: TGTGCCAGCAGCTTAGTATTCAAGGGGGACCCTATATCCTACGAGCAGTACTTC. The rearrangement uses TRBV11-2 and TRBJ2-7; D perhaps matches TRBD1 (6 bases). Germline CDR1 SGHAT, CDR2 FQNNGV. With 1 base removed from V and 1 base from J, the gap between germline ends came to 20 bases. The CDR3 covers 18 residues.